This entry concerns a single TCR beta chain. This sample is part of a study of blood T cell repertoires in COVID-19. Study details: Some COVID-19 samples were acute and others convalescent; all came from the United States, Italy and Spain. The cDNA or gDNA used as material had been derived from T cells, B-cell-depleted T cells, or PBMCs.

Original processing notes: Counts of nucleated cells, estimated from reference gene primer amplification, were obtained. The assay was immunoSEQ multiplex PCR, and TCRdb's table has in-frame clones only and misses some. V and J calls and clone size are given by that table; D and trimming were obtained from the DNA. The data hold about 250,000 clones, with over 75% observed a single time. CDR3 length: 18 amino acids. The V gene end was trimmed by 2 bases and the J gene end by 2 bases; junction bases not matched to a gene: 11. Germline V lookup: CDR1 SQVTM, CDR2 ANQGSEA. Sequencing was done on a sample of peripheral blood. The chain recombines TRBV29-1 with TRBJ2-5; 13 bases map to TRBD2. This clonotype originated in a woman aged 30 to 39 with acute or convalescent COVID-19. The CDR3, as DNA: TGCAGCGTTGAATTCGGGGGACTAGCGGGGAAAATACAAGAGACCCAGTACTTC. Protein: CSVEFGGLAGKIQETQYF.